These 32 T cell receptor beta chains share one sample of origin, sequenced in a study of T cell clones after liver transplantation. The protocol was immunoSEQ multiplex PCR, while the TCRdb copy is restricted to in-frame clones and leaves out a portion. Of some 120,000 clones listed, 90% are singletons. The specimen was CD4+ T cells from blood, collected 12 months after liver transplant. These TCRs come from a human patient who received a liver transplant. The graft donor may be the source of some T cells.

The gene calls are TRBV19 and TRBJ1-5; weak D call: TRBD1 (6 bases). Trimming shortened V by 8 bases and J by 7 bases, and 15 bases separated the two germline ends. The length of the CDR3 is 13 residues. Germline lookup yields CDR1 LNHDA and CDR2 SQIVND (reference sequence). Written as DNA, the CDR3 is TGTGCCAGTGGGAGGGGGTTTGAACAGCCCCAGCATTTT. This gives the protein CASGRGFEQPQHF.

The chain has TRBV10-3 and TRBJ2-2; tentatively, D is TRBD2 (6 bases). The CDR3 totals 12 residues. V lost 4 bases to trimming and J lost 10 bases, with 10 bases between them. The germline V gene has CDR1 ENHRY and CDR2 SYGVKD. The CDR3 DNA reads TGTGCCATCAGTGCGGGGGAAGAGGAGCTGTTTTTT. This codes for CAISAGEEELFF.

The genes are TRBV5-5 and TRBJ1-5; D remains ambiguous. CDR3 length: 16 amino acids. Trimming left V 0 bases short and J 1 base short, with 11 bases between. Germline loops: CDR1 SGHKS, CDR2 YYEKEE (reference sequence). In DNA form, the CDR3 reads TGTGCCAGCAGCTTGGAGGAATTTCTGAGCAATCAGCCCCAGCATTTT. Its protein is CASSLEEFLSNQPQHF. The full variable domain, rest sourced from reference TRBV5-5 and TRBJ1-5, is DAGVTQSPTHLIKTRGQQVTLRCSPISGHKSVSWYQQVLGQGPQFIFQYYEKEERGRGNFPDRFSARQFPNYSSELNVNALLLGDSALYLCASSLEEFLSNQPQHFGDGTRLSIL.

CDR3 amino acids: CASSPEGVGTEAFF. CDR3 DNA sequence: TGTGCCAGCAGTCCCGAGGGCGTCGGGACTGAAGCTTTCTTT. The rearrangement uses TRBV2 and TRBJ1-1; D unclear. The germline V and J ends were trimmed by 5 bases and 5 bases, with 15 bases remaining between them. The germline gives CDR1 SNHLY, CDR2 FYNNEI. The CDR3 is made up of 14 amino acids. Complete variable domain (other parts from reference TRBV2 and TRBJ1-1): EPEVTQTPSHQVTQMGQEVILRCVPISNHLYFYWYRQILGQKVEFLVSFYNNEISEKSEIFDDQFSVERPDGSNFTLKIRSTKLEDSAMYFCASSPEGVGTEAFFGQGTRLTVV.

The genes are TRBV7-2 and TRBJ2-1, with TRBD2 matching over 9 bases. Germline V gene lookup returns CDR1 SGHTA and CDR2 FQGNSA. With 4 bases clipped from V and 7 bases from J, the junction kept 20 bases outside the gene matches. This CDR3 is built from 19 residues. CDR3 in amino acids: CASSSHPTPGLAVRNEQFF. The CDR3 coding sequence is TGTGCCAGCAGCTCGCACCCGACCCCGGGACTAGCCGTTAGAAATGAGCAGTTCTTC.

The chain combines TRBV7-9 with TRBJ1-2; D unclear. Per the germline V gene, CDR1 is SEHNR and CDR2 is FQNEAQ (reference sequence). The CDR3 spans 13 residues. The germline V and J ends were trimmed by 6 bases and 8 bases, with 16 bases remaining between them. CDR3 amino acids: CASSPVGEGGYTF. The CDR3 DNA sequence: TGTGCCAGCAGTCCTGTAGGTGAGGGCGGCTACACCTTC.

CDR3 DNA sequence: TGTGCCTGGAGGCTAGCGGGAGGGTACGAGCAGTACTTC. Protein: CAWRLAGGYEQYF. This chain links TRBV30 with TRBJ2-7; 12 nucleotides agree with TRBD2. Trimming cost V 3 bases and J 4 bases; bases outside gene matches: 1. Per the germline V gene, CDR1 is GTSNPN and CDR2 is SVGIG (reference sequence). The CDR3 runs 13 residues.

The chain joins TRBV11-2 to TRBJ1-2, with 7 bases that match TRBD1. The CDR3 spans 13 residues. Trimming at V came to 5 bases and at J to 5 bases, leaving 5 bases not matched to a gene. The germline gives CDR1 SGHAT, CDR2 FQNNGV. The CDR3 nucleotides read TGTGCCAGCAGCCCGGGACAGCCATATGGCTACACCTTC. Translated, it gives CASSPGQPYGYTF.

The gene calls are TRBV5-1 and TRBJ2-7; D is perhaps TRBD1 or TRBD2 (5 bases each). Germline-derived CDR1 and CDR2 are SGHRS and YFSETQ. The germline V and J ends were trimmed by 4 bases and 3 bases, with 14 bases remaining between them. The CDR3 covers 14 residues. CDR3 sequence (DNA): TGCGCCAGCAGCCACCGGGACGGGAACTACGAGCAGTACTTC. Its protein is CASSHRDGNYEQYF.

In its sample, this clone was seen once. The CDR3 loop reads CASSRGGPAAFF. The CDR3 nucleotides are TGTGCCAGCAGTCGCGGGGGGCCGGCGGCTTTCTTT. This chain joins TRBV28 and TRBJ1-1, with D maybe TRBD1 (6 bases). Trimming stripped 5 bases from V and 11 bases from J, with 15 bases between. The germline V gene has CDR1 MDHEN and CDR2 SYDVKM. CDR3 length: 12 amino acids.

This clone was recorded only once. The V and J genes are TRBV11-3 and TRBJ2-1; possibly TRBD2 for D (6 bases). Germline assignment: CDR1 SGHNT and CDR2 YENEEA. V lost 1 base to trimming and J lost 1 base, with 14 bases between them. The CDR3 covers 17 residues. The CDR3 loop is CASSLAGGITSYNEQFF. In nucleotides, the CDR3 is TGTGCCAGCAGCTTAGCAGGCGGGATTACGTCCTACAATGAGCAGTTCTTC.

This chain joins TRBV7-8 and TRBJ2-1; 12 nucleotides line up with TRBD2. This CDR3 is built from 13 residues. V was pared by 5 bases and J by 9 bases, with 2 bases of the junction left unmatched. The germline CDR1 and CDR2 sequences are SGHVS and FQNEAQ. For the CDR3, the DNA is TGTGCCAGCAGCCCGACTAGCGGGGGTGAGCAGTTCTTC. Protein sequence: CASSPTSGGEQFF.

This chain links TRBV11-2 with TRBJ2-5; the D is unclear. V was trimmed by 0 bases and J by 4 bases, leaving 12 bases between them. The germline gives CDR1 SGHAT, CDR2 FQNNGV. CDR3 length equals 15 residues. The CDR3 DNA reads as TGTGCCAGCAGCTTAGACCTTTCCCTCCGAGAGACCCAGTACTTC. Its protein product is CASSLDLSLRETQYF.

This clone was seen just once. V gene TRBV5-6 combines with J gene TRBJ2-5, with 10 bases that match TRBD2. This CDR3 region has 17 residues. J gave up 6 bases and V 3 bases, and 14 bases lay outside the gene matches. CDR1 and CDR2 (germline): SGHDT, YYEEEE. CDR3 protein: CASSSARGTSGIKTQYF. The CDR3 coding sequence is TGTGCCAGCAGCTCTGCGAGGGGAACTAGCGGGATTAAGACCCAGTACTTC.

This chain connects TRBV14 to TRBJ2-5, with TRBD2 identical over 16 bases. This CDR3 contains 18 residues. V lost 3 bases, J lost 4 bases, and 8 bases stayed unmatched. The germline CDR1 and CDR2 sequences are SGHDN and FVKESK. CDR3 loop: CASSQAMGLAGGPETQYF. In DNA, the CDR3 is TGTGCCAGCAGCCAGGCCATGGGACTAGCGGGAGGGCCAGAGACCCAGTACTTC.

This clone has more than one count but fewer than ten. This sequence joins TRBV9 and TRBJ2-2; D may correspond to TRBD1 or TRBD2 (5 bases each). Germline loops: CDR1 SGDLS, CDR2 YYNGEE. Between the trimmed V and J ends, which lost 0 bases and 7 bases, there was a span of 7 bases. The CDR3 is 13 residues long. CDR3 loop: CASSVVGGGELFF. Here the CDR3 DNA reads TGTGCCAGCAGCGTAGTTGGGGGCGGGGAGCTGTTTTTT.

The chain links TRBV4-3 to TRBJ2-7; D is possibly TRBD1 or TRBD2 (5 bases each). The CDR3 extends over 14 amino acids. With 0 bases removed from V and 5 bases from J, the gap between germline ends came to 11 bases. Germline V gene lookup returns CDR1 LGHNA and CDR2 YSLEER. This chain's CDR3 is CASSQDGRGDEQYF. In DNA, the CDR3 is TGCGCCAGCAGCCAAGATGGGAGAGGGGACGAGCAGTACTTC.

The chain joins TRBV7-8 to TRBJ1-4; weak D call: TRBD1 (6 bases). Trimming removed 5 bases at V and 0 bases at J, with 28 bases between. The CDR3 spans 21 residues. Per germline, CDR1 SGHVS and CDR2 FQNEAQ. CDR3 nucleotide sequence: TGTGCCAGCAGCGCCCCCAGGTGGCTTGCAGGGGAGAGAACAACTAATGAAAAACTGTTTTTT. Its translation: CASSAPRWLAGERTTNEKLFF.

This chain connects TRBV6-1 to TRBJ2-5, with 7 bases identical to TRBD1. The CDR3 loop spans 13 amino acids. The germline gives CDR1 MNHNS, CDR2 SASEGT. Trimming at V came to 6 bases and at J to 2 bases, leaving 3 bases not matched to a gene. CDR3 sequence: CASRPTGQETQYF. In nucleotides, the CDR3 is TGTGCCAGCAGACCGACAGGGCAAGAGACCCAGTACTTC.

CDR3 nucleotide sequence: TGTGCCAGCAGCCCCCGGGGGGACTACTATGGCTACACCTTC. This sequence encodes CASSPRGDYYGYTF. The V gene is TRBV7-9, the J gene TRBJ1-2, with D perhaps matching TRBD1 (5 bases). V shed 5 bases and J shed 3 bases, with 13 bases lying between them. The CDR3 totals 14 residues. In germline, CDR1 is SEHNR, CDR2 FQNEAQ (reference sequence).

V gene TRBV7-2 combines with J gene TRBJ2-7; TRBD2 matches at 8 bases. This CDR3 comprises 18 residues. The V segment lost 0 bases and the J segment 7 bases; nucleotides outside the gene matches: 17. Per germline, CDR1 SGHTA and CDR2 FQGNSA. The CDR3 nucleotides are TGTGCCAGCAGCTTAGCGCTAATGAATCTAGCGGGTTCGGGGGAGCAGTACTTC. Protein product: CASSLALMNLAGSGEQYF.

The rearrangement joins TRBV19 to TRBJ2-4; unclear D gene. Trimming took off 4 bases at V and 0 bases at J, with 13 bases between the two ends. CDR1 and CDR2 (germline): LNHDA, SQIVND (reference sequence). The CDR3 has 16 amino acids. The CDR3 DNA follows: TGTGCCAGTAGTAACCCCTTATTACGAGCCAAAAACATTCAGTACTTC. Translating it yields CASSNPLLRAKNIQYF.

The chain has TRBV23-1 and TRBJ2-5; TRBD1 matches 8 bases. TRBV23-1 is annotated as an ORF whose role is uncertain. V trimming: 3 bases; J trimming: 5 bases; junction bases outside the gene matches: 11. There are 16 residues in the CDR3. CDR3 sequence: CASSHEGQVKNETQYF. CDR3 coding DNA: TGCGCCAGCAGTCATGAGGGACAGGTCAAGAATGAGACCCAGTACTTC.

V is TRBV6-1 and J is TRBJ1-2; no clear D gene. Germline CDR1 and CDR2: MNHNS and SASEGT. The CDR3 consists of 10 residues. Trimming removed 4 bases at V and 8 bases at J, with 5 bases between. The CDR3: CASSGQGYTF. CDR3 DNA sequence: TGTGCCAGCAGTGGGCAGGGCTACACCTTC.

This chain joins TRBV2 and TRBJ1-1; D call uncertain. Germline V gene data show CDR1 as SNHLY and CDR2 as FYNNEI. The CDR3 is 14 amino acids. Trimming removed 7 bases at V and 0 bases at J, with 12 bases between. The CDR3 spells CASTRQTMNTEAFF. In DNA form, the CDR3 reads TGTGCCAGCACTAGGCAGACCATGAACACTGAAGCTTTCTTT. The whole variable domain, filled in from reference TRBV2 and TRBJ1-1, reads EPEVTQTPSHQVTQMGQEVILRCVPISNHLYFYWYRQILGQKVEFLVSFYNNEISEKSEIFDDQFSVERPDGSNFTLKIRSTKLEDSAMYFCASTRQTMNTEAFFGQGTRLTVV.

The chain links TRBV7-9 to TRBJ1-2; D is uncertain. The CDR3 is 13 residues long. The V end was cut by 1 base, the J end by 8 bases, with 11 bases between. Germline CDR1 and CDR2: SEHNR and FQNEAQ (reference sequence). CDR3 nucleotide sequence: TGTGCCAGCAGCTTAGGGTCCTCCGGCGGCTACACCTTC. Translated, it gives CASSLGSSGGYTF.

This chain uses TRBV5-1 with TRBJ2-2, with 7 positions matching TRBD2. Germline loops: CDR1 SGHRS, CDR2 YFSETQ. With V trimmed by 2 bases and J by 1 base, 2 bases remained unmatched. CDR3 length: 15 residues. In DNA form, the CDR3 reads TGCGCCAGCAGCTTCGAGCGGGGGAACACCGGGGAGCTGTTTTTT. It is translated as CASSFERGNTGELFF.

This clone was counted a single time. V usage is TRBV7-3 and J usage is TRBJ2-1; D may be TRBD2 (5 bases). The CDR3 is made up of 16 amino acids. CDR1 is SGHTA, CDR2 FQGTGA, per germline. Deletions cut 5 bases from V and 7 bases from J, with 21 bases between. CDR3 amino acids: CASSTTSSGLGNEQFF. The CDR3 DNA follows: TGTGCCAGCAGCACCACCTCTTCCGGACTGGGAAATGAGCAGTTCTTC.

The chain couples TRBV2 to TRBJ2-5, with D hard to call. With 7 bases removed from V and 5 bases from J, the gap between germline ends came to 14 bases. This CDR3 is built from 13 residues. The germline V gene has CDR1 SNHLY and CDR2 FYNNEI. CDR3 nucleotides: TGTGCCAGCAACGACTTCCTGCTGGAGACCCAGTACTTC. It codes for CASNDFLLETQYF.

J is TRBJ1-5 and V is TRBV19; D uncertain. The CDR3 is 13 residues long. CDR1 is LNHDA, CDR2 SQIVND, per germline (reference sequence). V lost 5 bases to trimming and J lost 4 bases, with 9 bases between them. CDR3 loop: CASSYIENQPQHF. CDR3 nucleotides: TGTGCCAGTAGTTATATCGAGAATCAGCCCCAGCATTTT.

Only a few counts were recorded for this clone. V usage is TRBV4-2 and J usage is TRBJ2-1; 9 nucleotides align to TRBD2. Losses at the gene ends were 0 bases for V and 2 bases for J; bases not matched to a gene: 2. Germline V CDR1 and CDR2: LGHNA, YNFKEQ. This CDR3 spans 16 amino acids. As DNA, the CDR3 is TGTGCCAGCAGCCAAGAAAGCGGGGGGACCTACAATGAGCAGTTCTTC. Its protein product is CASSQESGGTYNEQFF.

This clone was seen a handful of times. V usage is TRBV5-1 and J usage is TRBJ2-1; 15 positions agree with TRBD2. There are 18 residues in the CDR3. Germline trimming cut 3 bases from V and 4 bases from J; bases unmatched to any gene: 8. In germline, CDR1 is SGHRS, CDR2 YFSETQ. The CDR3 is CASSSGLAGGPSYNEQFF. CDR3 nucleotide sequence: TGCGCCAGCAGCTCTGGACTAGCGGGAGGGCCCTCATACAATGAGCAGTTCTTC.